The clone carrying this TCR beta chain was picked up a small number of times. Its specificity is not known. The data are from a study of early T cells in non-severe SARS-CoV-2 infection. Study observations and caveats: Using VDJdb, the matching emphasized anti-spike CD8 responses while missing private and CD4 specificities.

The CDR3 loop spans 13 amino acids. The germline gives CDR1 SGHVS, CDR2 FQNEAQ. The junction had 6 bases not matched to a gene; V was cut back by 5 bases and J by 11 bases. Individual cDNA molecules each received unique molecular identifiers attached to them. A single record per CDR3 protein comes from TCRdb applying MiXCR to the 5' RACE reads. The sample includes tens of thousands of distinct CDR3 sequences, less than 8% of them seen just once. The clonotype was recovered from an adult who was a healthcare worker with PCR-confirmed SARS-CoV-2 infection or an uninfected control (not recorded which). Sequencing input: whole blood. The rearrangement links TRBV7-8 to TRBJ1-1; the match to TRBD1 covers 12 bases. The CDR3 protein is CASSPGQGADAFF. Here the CDR3 DNA reads TGTGCCAGCAGCCCGGGACAGGGGGCGGATGCTTTCTTT. Full variable domain (rest looked up from reference TRBV7-8 and TRBJ1-1): GAGVSQSPRYKVAKRGQDVALRCDPISGHVSLFWYQQALGQGPEFLTYFQNEAQLDKSGLPSDRFFAERPEGSVSTLKIQRTQQEDSAVYLCASSPGQGADAFFGQGTRLTVV.